The rows below give T cell receptor beta chains drawn from one sample of a study of blood T cell repertoires in COVID-19. Sequencing used immunoSEQ multiplex PCR; TCRdb keeps in-frame clones, though not all of them. The repertoire holds 220,000 or so clones, with 65% to 85% as singletons. The sample consisted of peripheral blood. These receptor sequences come from a woman under 40 who had recovered from COVID-19. CDR3s include the opening cysteine and the closing phenylalanine or tryptophan. Each record gives: J gene, V gene, clone size, D gene, CDR3 protein, CDR3 DNA. The D gene is left open where the match is weak. A row's size may be missing; if present it is once, few, many or a size class.

J gene: TRBJ2-2
V gene: TRBV19
clone size: -
D gene: -
CDR3 protein: CASSIVVNTGELFF
CDR3 DNA: TGTGCCAGTAGTATAGTCGTTAACACCGGGGAGCTGTTTTTT

J gene: TRBJ2-7
V gene: TRBV28
clone size: -
D gene: -
CDR3 protein: CASSLATPGYEQYF
CDR3 DNA: TGTGCCAGCAGTTTGGCGACCCCAGGGTACGAGCAGTACTTC

J gene: TRBJ1-1
V gene: TRBV9
clone size: -
D gene: -
CDR3 protein: CASSVGGGTMNTEAFF
CDR3 DNA: TGTGCCAGCAGCGTAGGGGGGGGCACCATGAACACTGAAGCTTTCTTT

J gene: TRBJ2-1
V gene: TRBV28
clone size: -
D gene: TRBD2
CDR3 protein: CASRRATGEGIHNEQFF
CDR3 DNA: TGTGCCAGCAGACGGGCCACGGGGGAGGGAATTCACAATGAGCAGTTCTTC

J gene: TRBJ2-2
V gene: TRBV11-2
clone size: -
D gene: -
CDR3 protein: CASSLARGEFGELFF
CDR3 DNA: TGTGCCAGCAGCTTAGCCAGGGGAGAATTCGGGGAGCTGTTTTTT

J gene: TRBJ2-3
V gene: TRBV6-1
clone size: -
D gene: -
CDR3 protein: CASSVGADSANTDTQYF
CDR3 DNA: TGTGCCAGCAGTGTCGGCGCGGACAGTGCGAACACAGATACGCAGTATTTT

J gene: TRBJ1-1
V gene: TRBV2
clone size: -
D gene: TRBD1
CDR3 protein: CASERTGGAEAFF
CDR3 DNA: TGTGCCAGTGAACGGACAGGGGGGGCTGAAGCTTTCTTT

J gene: TRBJ2-1
V gene: TRBV15
clone size: -
D gene: TRBD1
CDR3 protein: CATSRDGTEIRVNEQFF
CDR3 DNA: TGTGCCACCAGCAGAGACGGGACAGAAATCCGCGTCAATGAGCAGTTCTTC

J gene: TRBJ1-2
V gene: TRBV27
clone size: -
D gene: -
CDR3 protein: CASSSRDGYTF
CDR3 DNA: TGTGCCAGCAGTTCGCGCGATGGCTACACCTTC

J gene: TRBJ2-1
V gene: TRBV6-4
clone size: few
D gene: TRBD2
CDR3 protein: CASSGLAGGVNEQFF
CDR3 DNA: TGTGCCAGCAGTGGCCTAGCGGGAGGGGTTAATGAGCAGTTCTTC

J gene: TRBJ2-1
V gene: TRBV29-1
clone size: once
D gene: -
CDR3 protein: CSVETRGYNEQFF
CDR3 DNA: TGCAGCGTTGAAACCAGGGGTTACAATGAGCAGTTCTTC

J gene: TRBJ2-2
V gene: TRBV6-2/TRBV6-3
clone size: -
D gene: TRBD2
CDR3 protein: CASSYGPSGSLTGELFF
CDR3 DNA: TGTGCCAGCAGTTATGGGCCTAGCGGGAGTCTTACCGGGGAGCTGTTTTTT

J gene: TRBJ2-1
V gene: TRBV29-1
clone size: few
D gene: TRBD2
CDR3 protein: CSADGLAGTNEQFF
CDR3 DNA: TGCAGCGCTGACGGACTAGCGGGGACCAATGAGCAGTTCTTC

J gene: TRBJ2-7
V gene: TRBV11-2
clone size: many
D gene: TRBD2
CDR3 protein: CASGREALF
CDR3 DNA: TGTGCCAGCGGGCGGGAGGCCCTTTTC

J gene: TRBJ2-7
V gene: TRBV7-9
clone size: -
D gene: -
CDR3 protein: CASSAPTVSPYEQYF
CDR3 DNA: TGTGCCAGCAGCGCTCCCACCGTGAGTCCCTACGAGCAGTACTTC

J gene: TRBJ1-5
V gene: TRBV28
clone size: -
D gene: -
CDR3 protein: CASRPQGYSNQPQHF
CDR3 DNA: TGTGCCAGCAGACCCCAGGGATATAGCAATCAGCCCCAGCATTTT

J gene: TRBJ2-7
V gene: TRBV3-1/TRBV3-2
clone size: -
D gene: -
CDR3 protein: CASSQLAEYEQYF
CDR3 DNA: TGTGCCAGCAGCCAACTCGCGGAGTACGAGCAGTACTTC

J gene: TRBJ1-4
V gene: TRBV30
clone size: -
D gene: -
CDR3 protein: CAWSVQKTNEKLFF
CDR3 DNA: TGTGCCTGGAGTGTACAAAAAACTAATGAAAAACTGTTTTTT

J gene: TRBJ2-1
V gene: TRBV3-1/TRBV3-2
clone size: -
D gene: TRBD2
CDR3 protein: CASSHLGLAGDNEQFF
CDR3 DNA: TGTGCCAGCAGCCACTTGGGACTAGCGGGAGACAATGAGCAGTTCTTC

J gene: TRBJ1-1
V gene: TRBV19
clone size: -
D gene: TRBD1
CDR3 protein: CASKKGTGVNTEAFF
CDR3 DNA: TGTGCCAGTAAGAAAGGGACAGGGGTGAACACTGAAGCTTTCTTT